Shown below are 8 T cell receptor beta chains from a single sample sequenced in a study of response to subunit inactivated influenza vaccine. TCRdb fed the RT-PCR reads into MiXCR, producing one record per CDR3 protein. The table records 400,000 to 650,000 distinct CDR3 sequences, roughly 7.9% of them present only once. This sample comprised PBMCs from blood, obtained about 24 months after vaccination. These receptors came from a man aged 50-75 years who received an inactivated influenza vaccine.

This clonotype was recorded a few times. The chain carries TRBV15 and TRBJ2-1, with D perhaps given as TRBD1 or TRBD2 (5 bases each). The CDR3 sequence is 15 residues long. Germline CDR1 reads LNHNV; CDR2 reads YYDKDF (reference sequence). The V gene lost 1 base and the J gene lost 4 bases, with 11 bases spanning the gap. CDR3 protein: CATSRVQGAYNEQFF. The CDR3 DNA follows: TGTGCCACCAGCAGAGTCCAGGGAGCTTACAATGAGCAGTTCTTC.

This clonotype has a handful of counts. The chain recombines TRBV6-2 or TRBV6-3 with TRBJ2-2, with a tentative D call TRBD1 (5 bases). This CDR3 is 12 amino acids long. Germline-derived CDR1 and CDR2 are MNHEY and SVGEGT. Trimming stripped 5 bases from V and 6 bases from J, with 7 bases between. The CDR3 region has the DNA TGTGCCAGCAGTCGCAGGGCCGGGGAGCTGTTTTTT. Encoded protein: CASSRRAGELFF.

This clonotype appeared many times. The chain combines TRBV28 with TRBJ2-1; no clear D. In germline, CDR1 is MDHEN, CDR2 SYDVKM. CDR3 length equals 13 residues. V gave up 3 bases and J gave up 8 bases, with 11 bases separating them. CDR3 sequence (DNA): TGTGCCAGCAGTTTGAGTAGCATCCATGAGCAGTTCTTC. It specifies CASSLSSIHEQFF.

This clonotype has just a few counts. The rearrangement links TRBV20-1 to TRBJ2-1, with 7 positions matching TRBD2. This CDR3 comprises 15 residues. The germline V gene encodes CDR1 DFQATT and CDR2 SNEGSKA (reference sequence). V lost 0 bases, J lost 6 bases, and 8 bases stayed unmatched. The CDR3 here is CSARDTGGRGNEQFF. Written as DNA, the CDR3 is TGCAGTGCTAGAGATACGGGGGGAAGAGGCAATGAGCAGTTCTTC.

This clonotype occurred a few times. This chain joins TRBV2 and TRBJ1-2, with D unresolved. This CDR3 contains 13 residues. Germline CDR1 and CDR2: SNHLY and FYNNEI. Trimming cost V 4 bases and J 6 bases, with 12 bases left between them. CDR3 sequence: CASSAWRADGYTF. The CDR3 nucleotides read TGTGCCAGCAGTGCGTGGAGGGCTGATGGCTACACCTTC.

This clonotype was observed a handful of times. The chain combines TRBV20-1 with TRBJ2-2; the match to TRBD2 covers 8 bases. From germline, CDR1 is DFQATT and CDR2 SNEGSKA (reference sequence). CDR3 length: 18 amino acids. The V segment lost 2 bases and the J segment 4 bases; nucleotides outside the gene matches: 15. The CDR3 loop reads CSARPALADITGTGELFF. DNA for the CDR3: TGCAGTGCTAGACCGGCACTAGCGGATATAACGGGCACCGGGGAGCTGTTTTTT.

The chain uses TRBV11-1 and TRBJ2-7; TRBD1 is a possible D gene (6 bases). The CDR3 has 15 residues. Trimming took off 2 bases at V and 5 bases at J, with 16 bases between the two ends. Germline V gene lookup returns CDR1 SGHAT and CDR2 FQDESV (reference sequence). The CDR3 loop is CASSLSPGEKDEQYF. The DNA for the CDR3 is TGTGCCAGCAGCTTAAGCCCAGGGGAAAAGGACGAGCAGTACTTC.

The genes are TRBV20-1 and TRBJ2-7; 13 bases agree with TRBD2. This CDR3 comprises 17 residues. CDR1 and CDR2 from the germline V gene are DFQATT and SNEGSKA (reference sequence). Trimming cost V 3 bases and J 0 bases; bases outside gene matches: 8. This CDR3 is CSARSGTSGTASYEQYF. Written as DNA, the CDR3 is TGCAGTGCTAGGTCCGGGACTAGCGGGACCGCCTCCTACGAGCAGTACTTC.